This T cell receptor beta chain was recorded in a study of blood T cell repertoires in COVID-19 (dated by TCRdb to 2018 to 2021). For the wider study: The collaborator samples originated in the United States, Italy and Spain and spanned the acute and convalescent phases of COVID-19. Subjects who had been exposed to COVID-19, were actively infected with it, or had recovered from it provided the deeply sampled blood TCRbeta repertoires that made up the dataset. The sample metadata nearly always contained a de-identified subject ID, COVID-19 status, age in years and sex. Samples were obtained from the ongoing ImmuneRACE study (first 160 participants) and from over 1,000 subjects provided by 6 global collaborators. The repertoires were made available in a free public database intended to serve as a resource for research on the immune response to SARS-CoV-2. The prospective study material was composed of cDNA or gDNA derived from T cells, B-cell-depleted T cells, or PBMCs. Where HLA class I and class II types were available, the types were taken from metadata supplied by the sample provider, not from assay-based typing. The study at large found these results: The quantity of clinical and demographic metadata differed by source and by participant and was supplied without curation.

There are 14 amino acids in the CDR3, from cysteine to phenylalanine inclusive. Of the read, only the CDR3 DNA is kept; its 42 bases are in frame from base 1. Trimming removed 5 bases from V and 11 bases from J; the gene matches leave 13 bases unexplained. Looking up the germline V gene yields CDR1 SGHAT and CDR2 FQNNGV. The immunoSEQ Assay, a bias-controlled multiplex PCR, was used to amplify TCRbeta CDR3 regions from genomic DNA. On the study's bioinformatics: The number of nucleated cells in each sample was estimated by amplification of reference gene primers within the assay. To quantify the absolute abundance of each unique TCRbeta CDR3 rearrangement, sequence reads were collapsed and filtered. For each sample, productive Simpson clonality was calculated as the square root of Simpson's diversity index over productive rearrangements. TCRdb took this table from immuneACCESS and kept in-frame rearrangements with V and J called. Such tables lack part of the clones; where checked against another copy, unresolved V genes explain under half of the gap, and the rest is unexplained. The V and J calls and clone size come from that table; D and trimming were worked out from the DNA. Recorded for this sample are around 120,000 clones; roughly nine tenths of them occurred a single time. The top ten clones comprise approximately 8% of the sample.

A second Seattle source provided samples from volunteer blood donors who had recovered from COVID-19. Each collaborating institution followed its own protocols to collect whole blood in K2EDTA tubes. For TCRbeta analysis, collaborators shipped samples in one of three forms: frozen whole blood, isolated PBMCs, or DNA extracted from either of those sample types. About this clone: The target of this receptor is not known. Base qualities are not provided; no much larger clone lies one nucleotide away.

The chain is made from TRBV11-2 and TRBJ1-1, and TRBD1 aligns with 8 junction nucleotides. The sequencing input was peripheral blood. The source of this sequence is a man aged 70 or older who had recovered from COVID-19. The DNA sequence reads TGTGCCAGCAGCCATAATGGACAGGGACTGTTTGCTTTCTTT. Its translation is CASSHNGQGLFAFF. The CDR3, completed at both ends by the reference TRBV11-2 and TRBJ1-1 genes, gives the full variable domain EAGVAQSPRYKIIEKRQSVAFWCNPISGHATLYWYQQILGQGPKLLIQFQNNGVVDDSQLPKDRFSAERLKGVDSTLKIQPAKLEDSAVYLCASSHNGQGLFAFFGQGTRLTVV.